This T cell receptor (beta chain) appears in the sequencing data of a study of Graves' ophthalmopathy and Graves' hyperthyroidism. Overall study findings and caveats: Discrimination between ophthalmopathy and stable hyperthyroidism by a 13-signature model showed more than 85% sensitivity and 70% to 82% specificity.

The CDR3 is made up of 14 amino acids. CDR1 and CDR2 (germline): SGHRS, YFSETQ. Trimming left V 0 bases short and J 11 bases short, with 12 bases between. Amplification targeted the TCR beta CDR3 regions, with RNA transcripts as the source material. Scientists carried out first-round RT-PCR using HTBI primers and then a second-round multiplex PCR. TCRdb used MiXCR to reprocess the multiplex PCR reads, holding one entry per CDR3 protein. The table lists roughly 160,000 distinct CDR3 sequences, approximately 40% of them singletons, with roughly 6% in the top ten. The sample holds many counts of this clonotype. The antigen remains unidentified.

Source material: peripheral blood. This chain connects TRBV5-1 to TRBJ1-6, with D unclear. The sequence came from a middle-aged woman with Graves' ophthalmopathy. CDR3 in amino acids: CASSLDTADPPLHF. As DNA, the CDR3 is TGCGCCAGCAGCTTGGACACGGCTGACCCACCCCTCCACTTT.